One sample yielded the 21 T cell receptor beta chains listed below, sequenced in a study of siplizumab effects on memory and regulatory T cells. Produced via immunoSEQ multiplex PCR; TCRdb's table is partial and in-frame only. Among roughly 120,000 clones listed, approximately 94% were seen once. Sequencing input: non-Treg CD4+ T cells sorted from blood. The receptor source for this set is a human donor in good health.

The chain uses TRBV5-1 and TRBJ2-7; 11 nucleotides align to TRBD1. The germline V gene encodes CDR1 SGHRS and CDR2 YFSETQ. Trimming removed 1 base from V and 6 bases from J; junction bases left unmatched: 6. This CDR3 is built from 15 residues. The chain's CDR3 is CASSLRGQGVGEQYF. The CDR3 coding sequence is TGCGCCAGCAGCTTGCGGGGACAGGGGGTGGGCGAGCAGTACTTC.

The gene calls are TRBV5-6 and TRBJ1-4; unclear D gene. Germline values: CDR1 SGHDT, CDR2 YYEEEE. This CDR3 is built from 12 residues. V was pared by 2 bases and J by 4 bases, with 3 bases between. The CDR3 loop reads CASSFFNEKLFF. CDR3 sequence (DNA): TGTGCCAGCAGCTTCTTTAATGAAAAACTGTTTTTT.

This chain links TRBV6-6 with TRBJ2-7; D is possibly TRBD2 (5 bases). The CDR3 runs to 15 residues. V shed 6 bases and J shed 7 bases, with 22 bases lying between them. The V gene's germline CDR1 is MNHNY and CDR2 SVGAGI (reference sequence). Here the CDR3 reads CASSQSAVQRGEQYF. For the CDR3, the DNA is TGTGCCAGCAGCCAGAGCGCTGTCCAACGAGGGGAGCAGTACTTC.

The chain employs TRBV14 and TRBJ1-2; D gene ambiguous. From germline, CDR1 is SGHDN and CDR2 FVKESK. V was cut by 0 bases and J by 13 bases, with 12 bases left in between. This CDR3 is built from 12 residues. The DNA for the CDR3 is TGTGCCAGCAGCCAAGACTTCGGGGTATTCACCTTC. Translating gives CASSQDFGVFTF.

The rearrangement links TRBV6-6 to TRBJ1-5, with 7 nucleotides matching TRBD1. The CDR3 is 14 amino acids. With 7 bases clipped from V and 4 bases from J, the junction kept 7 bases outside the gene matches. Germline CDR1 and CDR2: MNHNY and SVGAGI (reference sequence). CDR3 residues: CASTTGVRNQPQHF. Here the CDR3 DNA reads TGTGCCAGCACTACAGGGGTACGGAATCAGCCCCAGCATTTT.

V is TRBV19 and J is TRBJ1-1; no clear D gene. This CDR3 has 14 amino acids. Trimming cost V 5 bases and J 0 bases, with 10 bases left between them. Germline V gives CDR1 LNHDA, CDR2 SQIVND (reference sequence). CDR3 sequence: CASSPAGLNTEAFF. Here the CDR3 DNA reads TGTGCCAGTAGTCCTGCGGGGTTGAACACTGAAGCTTTCTTT.

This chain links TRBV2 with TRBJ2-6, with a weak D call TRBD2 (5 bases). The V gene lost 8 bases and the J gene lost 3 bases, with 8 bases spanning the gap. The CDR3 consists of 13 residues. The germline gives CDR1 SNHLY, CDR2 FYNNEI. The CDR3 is CASGGGGANVLTF. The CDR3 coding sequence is TGTGCCAGCGGCGGAGGTGGGGCCAACGTCCTGACTTTC.

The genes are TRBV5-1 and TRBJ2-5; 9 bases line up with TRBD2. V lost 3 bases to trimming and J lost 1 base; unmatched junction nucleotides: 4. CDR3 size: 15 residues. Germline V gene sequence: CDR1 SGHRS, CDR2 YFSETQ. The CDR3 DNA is TGCGCCAGCAGCTCCGGGACTAGCCTCCAAGAGACCCAGTACTTC. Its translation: CASSSGTSLQETQYF.

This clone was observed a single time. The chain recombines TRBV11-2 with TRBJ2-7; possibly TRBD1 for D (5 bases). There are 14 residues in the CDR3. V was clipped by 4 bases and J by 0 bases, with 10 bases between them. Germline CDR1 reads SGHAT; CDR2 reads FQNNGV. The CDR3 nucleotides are TGTGCCAGCAGCTGGGTAGACAGCTCCTACGAGCAGTACTTC. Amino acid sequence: CASSWVDSSYEQYF.

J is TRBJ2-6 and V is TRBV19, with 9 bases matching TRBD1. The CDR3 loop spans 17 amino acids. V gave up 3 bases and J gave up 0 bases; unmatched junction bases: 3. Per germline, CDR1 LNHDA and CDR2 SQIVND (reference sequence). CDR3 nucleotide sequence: TGTGCCAGTAGTATCTCACAGGGGGCCTCTGGGGCCAACGTCCTGACTTTC. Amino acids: CASSISQGASGANVLTF.

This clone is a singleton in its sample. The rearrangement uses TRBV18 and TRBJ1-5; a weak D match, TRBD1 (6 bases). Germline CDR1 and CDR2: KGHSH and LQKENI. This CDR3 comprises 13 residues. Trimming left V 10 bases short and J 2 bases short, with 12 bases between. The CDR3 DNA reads TGTGCCACCACCGAGGGGGGCAATCAGCCCCAGCATTTT. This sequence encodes CATTEGGNQPQHF.

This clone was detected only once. The CDR3 region has the DNA TGTGCCAGCAGCGCTACGACAGTAGGGAACACTGAAGCTTTCTTT. Protein product: CASSATTVGNTEAFF. V and J are TRBV2 and TRBJ1-1; perhaps TRBD1 as D (5 bases). The germline CDR1 and CDR2 sequences are SNHLY and FYNNEI. V was shortened by 6 bases and J by 1 base, with 15 bases between the two germline ends. This CDR3 spans 15 amino acids.

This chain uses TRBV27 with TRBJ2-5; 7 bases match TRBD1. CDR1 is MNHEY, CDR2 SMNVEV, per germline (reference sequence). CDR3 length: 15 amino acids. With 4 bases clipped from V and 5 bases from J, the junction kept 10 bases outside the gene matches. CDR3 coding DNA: TGTGCCAGCAGTTCGGGACAGCCGGGCGGGGAGACCCAGTACTTC. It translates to CASSSGQPGGETQYF.

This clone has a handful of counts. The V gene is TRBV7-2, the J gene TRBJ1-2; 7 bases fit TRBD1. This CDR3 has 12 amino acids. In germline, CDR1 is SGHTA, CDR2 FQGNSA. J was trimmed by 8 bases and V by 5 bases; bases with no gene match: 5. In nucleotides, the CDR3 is TGTGCCAGCAGCGGATGGACAGGCGGCTACACCTTC. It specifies CASSGWTGGYTF.

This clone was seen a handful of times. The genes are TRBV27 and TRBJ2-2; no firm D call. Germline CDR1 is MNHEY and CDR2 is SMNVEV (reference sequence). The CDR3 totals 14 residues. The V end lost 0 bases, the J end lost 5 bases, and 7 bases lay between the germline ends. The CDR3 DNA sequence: TGTGCCAGCAGTTTATCGATTAAAACCGGGGAGCTGTTTTTT. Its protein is CASSLSIKTGELFF.

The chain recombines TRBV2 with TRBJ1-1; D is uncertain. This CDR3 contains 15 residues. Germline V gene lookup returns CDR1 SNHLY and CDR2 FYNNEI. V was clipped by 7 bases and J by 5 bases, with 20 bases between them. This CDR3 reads CASKPILSPGTEAFF. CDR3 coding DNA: TGTGCCAGCAAACCTATTTTGTCCCCGGGGACTGAAGCTTTCTTT.

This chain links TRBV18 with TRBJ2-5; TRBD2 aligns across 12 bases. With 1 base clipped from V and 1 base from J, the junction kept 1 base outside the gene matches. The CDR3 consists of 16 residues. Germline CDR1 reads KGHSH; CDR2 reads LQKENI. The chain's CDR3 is CASSPRTSGTQETQYF. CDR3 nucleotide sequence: TGTGCCAGCTCACCACGGACTAGCGGGACCCAAGAGACCCAGTACTTC.

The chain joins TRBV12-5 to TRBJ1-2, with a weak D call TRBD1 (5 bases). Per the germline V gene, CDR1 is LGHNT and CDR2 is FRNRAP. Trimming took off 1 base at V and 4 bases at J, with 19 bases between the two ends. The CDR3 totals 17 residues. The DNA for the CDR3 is TGTGCTAGTGGTTTGGACAGGTTTCGAACGAAGGGCTATGGCTACACCTTC. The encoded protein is CASGLDRFRTKGYGYTF.

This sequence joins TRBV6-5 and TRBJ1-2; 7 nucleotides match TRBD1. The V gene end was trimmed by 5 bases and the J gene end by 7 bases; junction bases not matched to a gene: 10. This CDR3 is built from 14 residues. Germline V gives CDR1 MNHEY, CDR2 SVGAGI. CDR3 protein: CASSTRQGIPGYTF. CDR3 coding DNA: TGTGCCAGCAGTACAAGACAGGGCATTCCTGGCTACACCTTC.

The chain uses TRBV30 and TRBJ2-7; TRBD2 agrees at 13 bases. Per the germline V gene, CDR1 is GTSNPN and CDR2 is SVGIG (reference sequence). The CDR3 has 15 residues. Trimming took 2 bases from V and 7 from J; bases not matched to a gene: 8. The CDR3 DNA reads TGTGCCTGGAGTCCCGGGACTAGCGGGATAGATGAGCAGTACTTC. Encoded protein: CAWSPGTSGIDEQYF.

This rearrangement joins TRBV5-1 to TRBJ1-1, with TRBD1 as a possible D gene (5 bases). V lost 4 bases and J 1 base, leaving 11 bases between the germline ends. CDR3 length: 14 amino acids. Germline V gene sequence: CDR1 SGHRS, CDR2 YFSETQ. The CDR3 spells CASSLGERNTEAFF. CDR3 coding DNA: TGCGCCAGCAGCCTAGGGGAACGGAACACTGAAGCTTTCTTT.